The rows below give T cell receptor beta chains drawn from one sample of a study of T cells in Graves' hyperthyroidism and ophthalmopathy. TCRdb re-derived calls from the multiplex PCR reads in MiXCR, one entry per CDR3 protein. The sample includes 250,000 to 300,000 distinct CDR3 sequences, roughly a fifth of them seen just once. Source material: blood. All receptors derive from a man in his forties or fifties with Graves' ophthalmopathy. CDR3s include the opening cysteine and the closing phenylalanine or tryptophan. D genes are given only for firm matches. Where a row states a size, it is once, few, many or the class of an expanded clone; other rows omit it.

J	size	V	D	DNA	CDR3
TRBJ2-5	-	TRBV2	TRBD2	TGTGCCAGCAGTGCGCAGGGACTATACCAAGAGACCCAGTACTTC	CASSAQGLYQETQYF
TRBJ2-7	-	TRBV12-3/TRBV12-4	-	TGTGCCAGCAGTTTAGAAGGGTCCGAGCAGTACTTC	CASSLEGSEQYF
TRBJ2-1	-	TRBV25-1	-	TGTGCCAGCAGCAGCAAGCCGGTGGAGCAGTTCTTC	CASSSKPVEQFF
TRBJ2-1	-	TRBV7-9	TRBD1	TGTGCCAGCAGCGGAAGGGCAGGGGGCATGTCCCCGTACAATGAGCAGTTCTTC	CASSGRAGGMSPYNEQFF
TRBJ2-2	many	TRBV10-3	-	TGTGCCATCAGTACTACTAGCTCCGACACCGGGGAGCTGTTTTTT	CAISTTSSDTGELFF
TRBJ2-3	many	TRBV5-1	-	TGCGCCAGCAGCTTGATCACAGGTAGCACAGATACGCAGTATTTT	CASSLITGSTDTQYF
TRBJ2-3	few	TRBV10-3	TRBD1	TGTGCCATCAGTCAGGGGGCGGTTGTGGGCACAGATACGCAGTATTTT	CAISQGAVVGTDTQYF
TRBJ2-1	many	TRBV18	-	TGTGCCAGCTCAGTGAGCGATGAGCAGTTCTTC	CASSVSDEQFF
TRBJ1-5	many	TRBV7-3	-	TGTGCCAGCAGCGGGTTAGGGGTTTTCCAGCCCCAGCATTTT	CASSGLGVFQPQHF
TRBJ2-1	many	TRBV2	TRBD2	TGTGCCAGCAGGGGGTCGTCCGGGACTAGCGGAAACAATGAGCAGTTCTTC	CASRGSSGTSGNNEQFF
TRBJ2-3	once	TRBV9	-	TGTGCCAGCAGCGTATTCGATACCTTAGCAACAGATACGCAGTATTTT	CASSVFDTLATDTQYF
TRBJ1-5	-	TRBV29-1	-	TGCAGCGTCGCGGGGAGTGGTAGCAATCAGCCCCAGCATTTT	CSVAGSGSNQPQHF
TRBJ2-2	-	TRBV20-1	TRBD1	TGCAGTGCTAGCCCCGGGACAGGAAAGAACACCGGGGAGCTGTTTTTT	CSASPGTGKNTGELFF
TRBJ2-7	-	TRBV24-1	-	TGTGCCACCAGTGATTTAGGGGGCTACGAGCAGTACTTC	CATSDLGGYEQYF
TRBJ1-5	many	TRBV20-1	TRBD1	TGCAGTGCTGGAGTAGGGGGCGCGAGTCAGCCCCAGCATTTT	CSAGVGGASQPQHF
TRBJ1-4	many	TRBV3-1	TRBD1	TGTGCCAGCAGCCAACGACAGGGGGGTGAAAAACTGTTTTTT	CASSQRQGGEKLFF
TRBJ2-5	-	TRBV4-1	-	TGCGCCAGCAGCCAAGTGTTTAAATTCCAAGAGACCCAGTACTTC	CASSQVFKFQETQYF
TRBJ2-1	many	TRBV28	TRBD2	TGTGCCAGCAGTTTCCTCGTGACTAGCGGGAGCTTCAATGAGCAGTTCTTC	CASSFLVTSGSFNEQFF
TRBJ2-2	many	TRBV7-2	-	TGTGCCAGCAGCTTAGAGGCGGGGCGATTCACCGGGGAGCTGTTTTTT	CASSLEAGRFTGELFF
TRBJ1-2	few	TRBV29-1	TRBD1	TGCAGCGTTGAAGATCGCACAGGGGGCGTAATCCATGGCTACACCTTC	CSVEDRTGGVIHGYTF
TRBJ2-7	many	TRBV11-3	TRBD2	TGTGCCAGCAGCCCGGGACTAGCGGGAGAGAAGGAGCAGTACTTC	CASSPGLAGEKEQYF
TRBJ2-1	few	TRBV5-1	TRBD2	TGCGCCAGCAGCTTAAGACTAGCTAGCTCCTACAATGAGCAGTTCTTC	CASSLRLASSYNEQFF
TRBJ2-5	-	TRBV20-1	TRBD2	TGCAGTGCTAGTCCCACTCTGGCGGGAGGCCGTCTTCAAGAGACCCGGTACTTC	CSASPTLAGGRLQETRYF
TRBJ1-2	few	TRBV6-5	-	TGTGCCAGCAGTTACTTCGAGGGGGATAAGAACTATGGCTACACCTTC	CASSYFEGDKNYGYTF
TRBJ2-7	many	TRBV2	-	TGTGCCAGCGCGGTAGGGACTTCCTCGGGAGAGCAGTACTTC	CASAVGTSSGEQYF
TRBJ1-1	few	TRBV12-3/TRBV12-4	-	TGTGCCAGCAGTTTAGCAGGACTTCCCAGCGCTTTCTTT	CASSLAGLPSAFF
TRBJ2-7	many	TRBV11-2	TRBD1	TGTGCCAGCAGCACCCCCAGGGGGCGCGGTTCCTACGAGCAGTACTTC	CASSTPRGRGSYEQYF
TRBJ2-7	-	TRBV27	TRBD1	TGTGCCAGCAGTCTCCGACAGGGCCCCATGGAGCAGTACTTC	CASSLRQGPMEQYF
TRBJ2-3	-	TRBV20-1	-	TGCAGTGCTAGGGACAGTAGGGCAGATACGCAGTATTTT	CSARDSRADTQYF
TRBJ2-7	many	TRBV14	-	TGTGCCAGCAGCCCTACGGACAGCTACGAGCAGTACTTC	CASSPTDSYEQYF
TRBJ1-5	many	TRBV18	-	TGTGCCAGCTCACCAAAGGCGGCACCTAGCAATCAGCCCCAGCATTTT	CASSPKAAPSNQPQHF
TRBJ2-2	-	TRBV5-1	TRBD1	TGCGCCAGCAGCTTGCGGCCACAGGGGATTACGAACACCGGGGAGCTGTTTTTT	CASSLRPQGITNTGELFF
TRBJ1-2	-	TRBV6-1	TRBD1	TGTGCCAGCAGTTTCTTCCGGGGACAGGGCAACTATGGCTACACCTTC	CASSFFRGQGNYGYTF
TRBJ2-7	many	TRBV25-1	TRBD1	TGTGCCAGCAGTGGGCCGGAAGGGGGCGACGAGCAGTACTTC	CASSGPEGGDEQYF
TRBJ2-2	few	TRBV9	-	TGTGCCAGCAGCGCCCAGGGTGGGAGCACCGGGGAGCTGTTTTTT	CASSAQGGSTGELFF
TRBJ1-2	many	TRBV20-1	TRBD1	TGCAGTGCTAGAGACCGGGACAGGGAGGGGTATGGCTACACCTTC	CSARDRDREGYGYTF
TRBJ1-5	-	TRBV6-1	-	TGTGCCAGCAGACCCGTGTTGGGGAGAAATCAGCCCCAGCATTTT	CASRPVLGRNQPQHF
TRBJ2-7	many	TRBV30	TRBD1	TGTGCCTGGAGTGTAGGGACAGCTTACGAGCAGTACTTC	CAWSVGTAYEQYF
TRBJ1-1	few	TRBV7-3	-	TGTGCCAGCAGCTTAGGGGCGTCAGGGAATGAAGCTTTCTTT	CASSLGASGNEAFF
TRBJ2-7	many	TRBV28	-	TGTGCCAGCAGTTTGGCAGGGAGCCTCGTCTCCTACGAGCAGTACTTC	CASSLAGSLVSYEQYF
TRBJ2-7	many	TRBV20-1	TRBD2	TGCAGTGCTAGTCCGGAAGGGACTAGCTACGAGCAGTACTTC	CSASPEGTSYEQYF
TRBJ2-1	many	TRBV20-1	-	TGCAGTGCTGACAGTGAGAATGAGCAGTTCTTC	CSADSENEQFF
TRBJ1-5	-	TRBV2	-	TGTGCCAGCAGGGACACTTACAATCAGCCCCAGCATTTT	CASRDTYNQPQHF
TRBJ1-6	few	TRBV2	-	TGTGCCAGCAACTCTGGGGGATATGGGTCACCCCTCCACTTT	CASNSGGYGSPLHF
TRBJ2-1	many	TRBV28	-	TGTGCCAGCAGTTTATTGGGGCGGACATACAATGAGCAGTTCTTC	CASSLLGRTYNEQFF
TRBJ1-3	few	TRBV7-3	-	TGTGCCAGCAGCCCAGGGACCAACGGAAACACCATATATTTT	CASSPGTNGNTIYF